A single T cell receptor beta chain is shown here with its context. The data derive from a study of control samples from healthy donors and cancer patients. Method: immunoSEQ multiplex PCR; TCRdb's copy keeps in-frame clones and lacks some. The sample consists of about 39,000 clones, about 86% of them appearing once. This CDR3 is built from 13 residues. CDR1 is SEHNR, CDR2 FQNEAQ, per germline (reference sequence). Trimming stripped 5 bases from V and 5 bases from J, with 12 bases between. The receptor was isolated from a woman aged 60 to 75 with lung cancer. The chain uses TRBV7-9 and TRBJ1-2, with D possibly being TRBD1 (6 bases). The source material was PBMCs. CDR3 in amino acids: CASSHRVGYGYTF. The CDR3 bases are TGTGCCAGCAGCCACAGGGTTGGTTATGGCTACACCTTC. The full variable domain, in which reference TRBV7-9 and TRBJ1-2 provide the parts outside the CDR3, is DTGVSQNPRHKITKRGQNVTFRCDPISEHNRLYWYRQTLGQGPEFLTYFQNEAQLEKSRLLSDRFSAERPKGSFSTLEIQRTEQGDSAMYLCASSHRVGYGYTFGSGTRLTVV.